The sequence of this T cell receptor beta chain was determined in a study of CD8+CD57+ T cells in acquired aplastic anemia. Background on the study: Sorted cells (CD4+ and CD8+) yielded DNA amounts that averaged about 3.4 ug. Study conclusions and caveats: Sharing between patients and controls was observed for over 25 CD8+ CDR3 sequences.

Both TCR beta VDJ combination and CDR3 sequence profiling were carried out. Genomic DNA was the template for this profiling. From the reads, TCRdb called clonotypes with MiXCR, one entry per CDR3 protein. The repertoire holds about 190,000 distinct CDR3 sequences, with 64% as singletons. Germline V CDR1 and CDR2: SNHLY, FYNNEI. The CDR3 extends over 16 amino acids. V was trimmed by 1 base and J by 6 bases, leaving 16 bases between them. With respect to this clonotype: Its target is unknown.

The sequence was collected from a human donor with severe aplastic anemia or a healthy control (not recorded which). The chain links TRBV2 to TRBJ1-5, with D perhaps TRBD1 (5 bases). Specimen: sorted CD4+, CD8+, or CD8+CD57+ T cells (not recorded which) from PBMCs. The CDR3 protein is CASSEEGGVISQPQHF. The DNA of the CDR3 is TGTGCCAGCAGTGAAGAGGGAGGGGTGATAAGTCAGCCCCAGCATTTT.